The next 24 T cell receptor beta chains were all read from a single sample in a study of cytotoxic CD8 clonotypes in ibrutinib-treated CLL. Assay: immunoSEQ multiplex PCR; the TCRdb copy retains only in-frame clones and omits some. Of some 47,000 clones listed, around 60% are singletons. The sample consisted of PBMCs, taken after 24 months of ibrutinib treatment. The receptors shown here come from a human donor with chronic lymphocytic leukemia.

The chain combines TRBV12-5 with TRBJ1-2; 7 bases agree with TRBD1. Trimming took 0 bases from V and 3 from J; bases not matched to a gene: 1. The CDR3 totals 14 residues. CDR1 is LGHNT and CDR2 is FRNRAP in the germline V gene. CDR3 coding DNA: TGTGCTAGTGGTTTGGTACAGGGGTACTATGGCTACACCTTC. Residues: CASGLVQGYYGYTF.

As concerns this clone: The same CDR3 is also encoded by other DNA sequences in this sample. This chain uses TRBV29-1 with TRBJ2-7; D is possibly TRBD1 (6 bases). The germline CDR1 and CDR2 sequences are SQVTM and ANQGSEA. V gave up 6 bases and J gave up 5 bases, with 11 bases separating them. The length of the CDR3 is 11 residues. DNA for the CDR3: TGCAGCGTAGGTACAGGGAACGAGCAGTACTTC. It translates to CSVGTGNEQYF.

The V call is TRBV7-2, the J call TRBJ2-7, with unresolved D. Trimming pared 0 bases from V and 0 bases from J, leaving 6 bases between. The germline V gene encodes CDR1 SGHTA and CDR2 FQGNSA. The CDR3 totals 14 residues. CDR3 amino acids: CASSLAHSSYEQYF. CDR3 DNA: TGTGCCAGCAGCTTAGCCCACTCCTCCTACGAGCAGTACTTC.

The gene calls are TRBV5-6 and TRBJ1-3; D is ambiguous. Germline V lookup: CDR1 SGHDT, CDR2 YYEEEE. The V and J ends lost 0 bases and 0 bases respectively, with 7 bases between them. This CDR3 has 15 residues. The CDR3 DNA sequence: TGTGCCAGCAGCTTGGCCGTCAGCTCTGGAAACACCATATATTTT. The encoded protein is CASSLAVSSGNTIYF.

CDR3 region: CATSRETQYF. DNA of the CDR3: TGTGCCACCTCGCGGGAGACCCAGTACTTC. The chain employs TRBV6-1 and TRBJ2-5; no definite D call. Germline V gives CDR1 MNHNS, CDR2 SASEGT. CDR3 size: 10 residues. The V and J ends lost 10 bases and 5 bases respectively, with 8 bases between them.

This clone was detected only once. The V gene is TRBV5-8, the J gene TRBJ1-1; 7 nucleotides agree with TRBD1. CDR1 is SGHTS, CDR2 YDEGEE, per germline. This CDR3 contains 15 residues. Trimming removed 4 bases from V and 2 bases from J; junction bases left unmatched: 8. For the CDR3, the DNA is TGTGCCAGCAGCCTTCGGACAGGAGGAAACACTGAAGCTTTCTTT. This sequence encodes CASSLRTGGNTEAFF.

This clone was seen more than once but under ten times. The V call is TRBV19, the J call TRBJ2-3; 8 bases are a match to TRBD2. This CDR3 has 15 amino acids. The germline V gene has CDR1 LNHDA and CDR2 SQIVND (reference sequence). Losses at the gene ends were 6 bases for V and 1 base for J; bases not matched to a gene: 6. The CDR3 is CASRDRGGGTDTQYF. Written as DNA, the CDR3 is TGTGCCAGTAGAGACCGGGGGGGCGGCACAGATACGCAGTATTTT. Full variable domain (missing parts from reference TRBV19 and TRBJ2-3): DGGITQSPKYLFRKEGQNVTLSCEQNLNHDAMYWYRQDPGQGLRLIYYSQIVNDFQKGDIAEGYSVSREKKESFPLTVTSAQKNPTAFYLCASRDRGGGTDTQYFGPGTRLTVL.

The chain employs TRBV5-1 and TRBJ2-1; 10 bases match TRBD1. With V trimmed by 0 bases and J by 5 bases, 8 bases remained unmatched. CDR3 length equals 17 residues. Germline CDR1 and CDR2: SGHRS and YFSETQ. CDR3 DNA sequence: TGCGCCAGCAGCTTGGGCCGGACAGGGGGAATCAACAATGAGCAGTTCTTC. Its translation is CASSLGRTGGINNEQFF. The variable domain in full, completed from reference TRBV5-1 and TRBJ2-1, reads KAGVTQTPRYLIKTRGQQVTLSCSPISGHRSVSWYQQTPGQGLQFLFEYFSETQRNKGNFPGRFSGRQFSNSRSEMNVSTLELGDSALYLCASSLGRTGGINNEQFFGPGTRLTVL.

V usage is TRBV14 and J usage is TRBJ2-3; tentative D call: TRBD1 (6 bases). This CDR3 has 16 amino acids. Looked up from germline, CDR1 is SGHDN and CDR2 is FVKESK. The V end was cut by 1 base, the J end by 5 bases, with 16 bases between. CDR3 DNA: TGTGCCAGCAGCCAAGTGGGGGCAGGGGTCGAAGATACGCAGTATTTT. It codes for CASSQVGAGVEDTQYF.

This clone was picked up a small number of times. The chain has TRBV5-8 and TRBJ2-4, with D possibly being TRBD1 or TRBD2 (6 bases each). Germline V gene lookup returns CDR1 SGHTS and CDR2 YDEGEE. V lost 5 bases, J lost 1 base, and 16 bases lay in between. This CDR3 region has 16 residues. The CDR3 region has the DNA TGTGCCAGCAGTCCCCGGGGGCAGTGGGCCAAAAACATTCAGTACTTC. It is translated as CASSPRGQWAKNIQYF. The variable domain in full, with the rest retrieved from reference TRBV5-8 and TRBJ2-4, is EAGVTQSPTHLIKTRGQQATLRCSPISGHTSVYWYQQALGLGLQFLLWYDEGEERNRGNFPPRFSGRQFPNYSSELNVNALELEDSALYLCASSPRGQWAKNIQYFGAGTRLSVL.

J is TRBJ2-7 and V is TRBV25-1, with 9 bases aligning to TRBD2. Germline-derived CDR1 and CDR2 are MGHDK and SYGVNS. The length of the CDR3 is 15 residues. Trimming removed 2 bases from V and 2 bases from J; junction bases left unmatched: 4. The chain's CDR3 is CASSERLAGPYEQYF. CDR3 in DNA: TGTGCCAGCAGTGAAAGGCTAGCGGGGCCCTACGAGCAGTACTTC.

This clone was counted between two and nine times. The rearrangement joins TRBV2 to TRBJ2-3; D may be TRBD1 (5 bases). CDR3 length equals 13 residues. V was trimmed by 5 bases and J by 2 bases, leaving 8 bases between them. Germline loops: CDR1 SNHLY, CDR2 FYNNEI. The CDR3: CASSYRNTDTQYF. The CDR3 DNA is TGTGCCAGCAGTTACAGGAACACAGATACGCAGTATTTT.

The chain links TRBV20-1 to TRBJ2-1; perhaps D is TRBD1 or TRBD2 (6 bases each). CDR1 is DFQATT and CDR2 is SNEGSKA in the germline V gene (reference sequence). This CDR3 region has 11 residues. The V gene lost 7 bases and the J gene lost 9 bases, with 13 bases spanning the gap. CDR3 nucleotide sequence: TGCAGTGGGGGGGCTGGTATTGAGCAGTTCTTC. It yields the protein CSGGAGIEQFF.

This clone was counted once. The chain combines TRBV6-1 with TRBJ2-3; D may correspond to TRBD1 or TRBD2 (6 bases each). This CDR3 has 16 amino acids. Germline V gives CDR1 MNHNS, CDR2 SASEGT. The V and J ends lost 1 base and 2 bases respectively, with 13 bases between them. The CDR3 DNA reads as TGTGCCAGCAGTGAAGAGGGGGGCAGGGACACAGATACGCAGTATTTT. Its protein is CASSEEGGRDTDTQYF.

This clone appeared a single time. The chain uses TRBV4-1 and TRBJ1-2; 8 nucleotides line up with TRBD1. Unmatched junction bases numbered 7, after V lost 3 bases and J lost 7 bases. Germline V gives CDR1 MGHRA, CDR2 YSYEKL. CDR3 size: 14 residues. Written as DNA, the CDR3 is TGCGCCAGCAGCCAGCGAGACAGGGGAGGTGGCTACACCTTC. Amino acid sequence: CASSQRDRGGGYTF.

V and J are TRBV7-7 and TRBJ2-2; 8 nucleotides agree with TRBD1. Per the germline V gene, CDR1 is SSHAT and CDR2 is FNYEAQ (reference sequence). Trimming removed 6 bases from V and 5 bases from J; junction bases left unmatched: 5. There are 14 residues in the CDR3. CDR3 region: CASSTTGGTGELFF. CDR3 coding DNA: TGTGCCAGCAGTACTACAGGGGGTACCGGGGAGCTGTTTTTT.

The V call is TRBV5-1, the J call TRBJ1-6; D possibly corresponds to TRBD1 (5 bases). Trimming removed 1 base at V and 10 bases at J, with 18 bases between. From germline, CDR1 is SGHRS and CDR2 YFSETQ. The CDR3 totals 16 residues. CDR3 amino acids: CASSLRPGKGESPLHF. The CDR3 DNA reads TGCGCCAGCAGCTTGCGGCCGGGAAAAGGGGAATCACCCCTCCACTTT.

The chain combines TRBV11-2 with TRBJ2-5; a weak D match, TRBD2 (5 bases). Per the germline V gene, CDR1 is SGHAT and CDR2 is FQNNGV. V gave up 7 bases and J gave up 1 base, with 16 bases separating them. The CDR3 runs to 15 residues. CDR3 region: CASTLGPRGQETQYF. The CDR3 bases are TGTGCCAGCACCCTAGGTCCCCGGGGCCAAGAGACCCAGTACTTC.

J is TRBJ2-1 and V is TRBV7-2; maybe TRBD2 (6 bases). Germline lookup yields CDR1 SGHTA and CDR2 FQGNSA. Trimming removed 0 bases from V and 4 bases from J, with 16 bases in between. The CDR3 runs to 17 residues. CDR3 sequence reads: CASSLARRGIRYNEQFF. Here the CDR3 DNA reads TGTGCCAGCAGCTTAGCGCGTCGGGGGATCAGATACAATGAGCAGTTCTTC.

The genes are TRBV9 and TRBJ2-7; no clear D gene. Germline loops: CDR1 SGDLS, CDR2 YYNGEE. This CDR3 has 13 residues. V lost 0 bases, J lost 9 bases, and 13 bases lay in between. Here the CDR3 reads CASSVDGSTGQYF. For the CDR3, the DNA is TGTGCCAGCAGCGTAGATGGGTCAACGGGGCAGTACTTC.

The chain is built from TRBV5-4 and TRBJ1-4; weak D call: TRBD1 (6 bases). The CDR3 is 13 residues long. Between the trimmed V and J ends, which lost 3 bases and 8 bases, there was a span of 11 bases. The V gene's germline CDR1 is SGHNT and CDR2 YYREEE (reference sequence). The CDR3 DNA is TGTGCCAGCAGCTACGGGGGCGCCGAAAAACTGTTTTTT. It encodes CASSYGGAEKLFF.

V usage is TRBV6-1 and J usage is TRBJ1-5, with D hard to call. The germline V gene has CDR1 MNHNS and CDR2 SASEGT. The CDR3 extends over 10 amino acids. The V end lost 5 bases, the J end lost 9 bases, and 5 bases lay between the germline ends. The CDR3 protein is CASSSGPQHF. The CDR3 nucleotides read TGTGCCAGCAGTTCTGGGCCCCAGCATTTT.

This sequence joins TRBV4-1 and TRBJ1-1; D perhaps matches TRBD1 (6 bases). Germline lookup yields CDR1 MGHRA and CDR2 YSYEKL. Trimming took 3 bases from V and 1 from J, leaving 9 bases between them. The length of the CDR3 is 14 residues. In DNA form, the CDR3 reads TGCGCCAGCAGCCAGGGGGACACGAACACTGAAGCTTTCTTT. It translates to CASSQGDTNTEAFF.

This clone has only a few counts. This chain joins TRBV11-2 and TRBJ1-4; maybe TRBD1 (5 bases). The CDR3 is 13 residues long. V was clipped by 4 bases and J by 8 bases, with 11 bases between them. CDR1 and CDR2 (germline): SGHAT, FQNNGV. This CDR3 reads CASSSLNREKLFF. CDR3 DNA: TGTGCCAGCAGCTCACTTAACAGGGAAAAACTGTTTTTT.